The clone carrying this T cell receptor beta chain has at least ten counts. The sample is drawn from a study of regulatory T cells in long-lasting Graves disease. As for time point: newly diagnosed GD, antithyroid drugs for less than 3 months. PBMC-extracted RNA yielded the TCR library. Both iRepertoire HTBI primers and Arm-PCR of CDR3 regions were used to build the TCR beta libraries. One entry per CDR3 protein results from TCRdb running MiXCR on the multiplex PCR reads. The sample shows 360,000 or so distinct CDR3 sequences, about a sixth of them seen only once. These sequences were also reported in another study, on T cells in Graves' hyperthyroidism and ophthalmopathy.

This specimen consisted of peripheral blood mononuclear cells (PBMCs), obtained at new diagnosis, from a patient treated with antithyroid drugs. This sequence originates from a woman younger than 35 with Graves disease.

CDR3 in amino acids: CASSGRRISYEQYF. Written as DNA, the CDR3 is TGCGCCAGCTCGGGACGGAGAATCTCCTACGAGCAGTACTTC. The chain has TRBV5-1 and TRBJ2-7; D assignment may be TRBD1 or TRBD2 (5 bases each). Germline CDR1 SGHRS, CDR2 YFSETQ. The V and J ends lost 7 bases and 0 bases respectively, with 14 bases between them. The CDR3 loop spans 14 amino acids.